The rows below give T cell receptor beta chains drawn from one sample of a study of T-cell memory formation after mild COVID-19. Using its own MiXCR run on the 5' RACE reads, TCRdb lists one record per CDR3 protein. The sample consists of hundreds of thousands of distinct CDR3 sequences, about 16% of them appearing once. Input material: PBMCs or a T cell subset sorted from them (not recorded which). The origin of the receptors is a man between 18 and 29 years old who had mild COVID-19 (a few samples of this study predate the infection). Cell type and time point are not known. Both conserved end residues are part of each CDR3. A D gene is named only where the DNA matches it firmly. A row's size may be missing; if present it is once, few, many or a size class.

TRBV12-3/TRBV12-4	TRBJ2-7	few	12	.	CASSTRGYEQYF	TGTGCCAGCAGTACCCGAGGCTACGAGCAGTACTTC
TRBV24-1	TRBJ1-2	few	13	TRBD1	CATSDLQGGGYTF	TGTGCCACCAGTGATTTGCAGGGGGGTGGCTACACCTTC
TRBV10-3	TRBJ1-5	.	14	TRBD1	CAISEGGAGQPQHF	TGTGCCATCAGTGAAGGGGGCGCGGGGCAGCCCCAGCATTTT
TRBV24-1	TRBJ2-3	.	16	TRBD2	CATSDLQRGKTDTQYF	TGTGCCACCAGTGACCTTCAGCGGGGAAAGACAGATACGCAGTATTTT
TRBV5-1	TRBJ2-1	few	14	.	CASSLTGEYNEQFF	TGCGCCAGCAGCTTGACGGGGGAATACAATGAGCAGTTCTTC
TRBV7-6	TRBJ2-3	few	17	TRBD2	CASSLTSSGYSTDTQYF	TGTGCCAGCAGCTTAACCTCTAGCGGATACAGCACAGATACGCAGTATTTT
TRBV7-8	TRBJ2-1	.	19	TRBD2	CASSLARLAGGPVKNEQFF	TGTGCCAGCAGCTTAGCGAGGCTAGCGGGGGGGCCGGTTAAGAATGAGCAGTTCTTC
TRBV20-1	TRBJ2-1	.	13	.	CSALSGESNEQFF	TGCAGTGCTCTTAGCGGAGAGAGCAATGAGCAGTTCTTC
TRBV2	TRBJ1-4	.	14	.	CASRLDRDNEKLFF	TGTGCCAGCAGATTGGACCGTGATAATGAAAAACTGTTTTTT
TRBV9	TRBJ2-1	.	18	.	CASSVGYWGARDNNEQFF	TGTGCCAGCAGCGTAGGGTATTGGGGAGCTAGAGACAACAATGAGCAGTTCTTC
TRBV7-2	TRBJ2-5	many	16	.	CASSLMEKFSGETQYF	TGTGCCAGCAGCTTGATGGAAAAGTTCTCCGGAGAGACCCAGTACTTC
TRBV7-2	TRBJ2-2	few	16	TRBD2	CASRAGLAGYTGELFF	TGTGCCAGCAGAGCGGGACTAGCGGGTTACACCGGGGAGCTGTTTTTT
TRBV5-5	TRBJ1-2	many	12	.	CASGIFGGVDTF	TGTGCCAGCGGGATATTCGGAGGTGTGGACACCTTC
TRBV13	TRBJ2-3	.	17	TRBD2	CASSLRRGGPSTDTQYF	TGTGCCAGCAGCTTAAGGCGGGGGGGCCCCAGCACAGATACGCAGTATTTT
TRBV5-1	TRBJ2-7	few	14	TRBD2	CASSGGTSGYEQYF	TGCGCCAGCAGCGGCGGGACTAGCGGCTACGAGCAGTACTTC
TRBV4-2	TRBJ1-2	.	15	.	CASSQDPGTSNGYTF	TGTGCCAGCAGCCAAGATCCAGGGACAAGTAACGGCTACACCTTC
TRBV11-2	TRBJ2-2	few	13	.	CASSNANTGELFF	TGTGCCAGCAGCAACGCGAACACCGGGGAGCTGTTTTTT
TRBV7-2	TRBJ1-4	.	16	TRBD1	CASSLWGQILNEKLFF	TGTGCCAGCAGCTTATGGGGACAGATCCTAAATGAAAAACTGTTTTTT
TRBV2	TRBJ2-1	few	14	TRBD1	CASMSGQGDNEQFF	TGTGCCAGCATGTCGGGACAGGGGGACAATGAGCAGTTCTTC
TRBV24-1	TRBJ2-1	few	16	TRBD2	CATSDPTSGGGNEQFF	TGTGCCACCAGTGATCCTACTAGCGGGGGAGGTAATGAGCAGTTCTTC
TRBV20-1	TRBJ1-2	.	12	.	CSARRGTYGYTF	TGCAGTGCTAGAAGGGGAACCTATGGCTACACCTTC
TRBV6-5	TRBJ2-4	.	14	TRBD1	CASSYSRTGNIQYF	TGTGCCAGCAGTTACTCCCGGACAGGGAACATTCAGTACTTC
TRBV6-1	TRBJ1-1	.	16	TRBD1	CASIRGTGGLNTEAFF	TGTGCCAGCATCCGTGGGACAGGGGGCTTGAACACTGAAGCTTTCTTT